The clone carrying this TCR beta chain was observed a handful of times. This record comes from a study of HIV-infected patients and healthy controls. No cell fractionation was done, so the repertoire covers all unsorted peripheral blood T cells. Reverse transcription used approximately 500 ng RNA and constant-region primers for alpha and beta. Each of the alpha and beta chains got its own library through chain-specific third strand synthesis with indices. TCRdb re-derived calls from the 5' RACE reads in MiXCR, one entry per CDR3 protein. The sample yields roughly 8,900 distinct CDR3 sequences, under 6.5% seen once. V lost 3 bases, J lost 2 bases, and 3 bases stayed unmatched. Looked up from germline, CDR1 is SGDLS and CDR2 is YYNGEE. This CDR3 is 16 amino acids long.

Sequencing was carried out using blood. The TCR originated in an adult in good health. The genes are TRBV9 and TRBJ2-1; 12 nucleotides line up with TRBD2. As DNA, the CDR3 is TGTGCCAGCAGCGCTCTAGCGGGGGGGACCTACAATGAGCAGTTCTTC. Residues: CASSALAGGTYNEQFF.